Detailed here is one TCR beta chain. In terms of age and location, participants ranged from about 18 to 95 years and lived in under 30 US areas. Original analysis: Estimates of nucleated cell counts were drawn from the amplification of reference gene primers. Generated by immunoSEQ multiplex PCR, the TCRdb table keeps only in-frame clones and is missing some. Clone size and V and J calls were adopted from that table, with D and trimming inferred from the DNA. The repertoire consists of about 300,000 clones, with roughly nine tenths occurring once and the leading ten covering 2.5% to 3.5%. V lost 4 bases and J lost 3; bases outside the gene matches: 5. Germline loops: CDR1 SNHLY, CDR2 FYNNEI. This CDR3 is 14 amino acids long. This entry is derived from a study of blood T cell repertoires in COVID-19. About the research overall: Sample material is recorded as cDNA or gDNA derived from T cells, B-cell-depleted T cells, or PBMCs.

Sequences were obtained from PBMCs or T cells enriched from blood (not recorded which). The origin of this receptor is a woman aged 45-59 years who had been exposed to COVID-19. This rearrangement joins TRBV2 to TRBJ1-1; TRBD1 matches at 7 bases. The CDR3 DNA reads TGTGCCAGCAGTGGCCAGGGGGTCCACACTGAAGCTTTCTTT. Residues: CASSGQGVHTEAFF.